The 10 T cell receptor beta chains below all came from one sample that was sequenced in a study of CD8 T cells in ankylosing spondylitis. TCRdb processed the 5' RACE reads anew with MiXCR; each CDR3 protein has one entry. Here the sample spans approximately 150,000 distinct CDR3 sequences, about a third being singletons. The sequencing sample was made of synovial fluid, either unsorted or a sorted T cell fraction (not recorded which). The receptors originated from a male donor with ankylosing spondylitis.

This clonotype was counted a few times. The chain carries TRBV2 and TRBJ2-7; 10 bases are shared with TRBD1. The V and J ends lost 8 bases and 5 bases, in that order; junction bases with no gene match: 9. CDR1 SNHLY and CDR2 FYNNEI come from the germline V gene. The CDR3 sequence is 14 residues long. The CDR3 here is CASLPDRGVNEQYF. The CDR3 bases are TGTGCCAGCCTCCCGGACAGGGGGGTGAACGAGCAGTACTTC.

This clonotype was observed at least ten times. The V gene is TRBV7-9, the J gene TRBJ1-4; D not certain. The CDR3 length is 15 residues. V gave up 4 bases and J gave up 1 base, with 10 bases separating them. From germline, CDR1 is SEHNR and CDR2 FQNEAQ (reference sequence). In DNA form, the CDR3 reads TGTGCCAGCAGCTCCCAGGCACTAACTAATGAAAAACTGTTTTTT. Translation gives CASSSQALTNEKLFF.

This clonotype came up a few times. The chain links TRBV29-1 to TRBJ1-1, with 8 bases that match TRBD1. This CDR3 is built from 13 residues. Germline trimming cut 3 bases from V and 10 bases from J; bases unmatched to any gene: 10. The germline CDR1 and CDR2 sequences are SQVTM and ANQGSEA. CDR3 DNA: TGCAGCGTTGACCTCCGGCAGGGGGCTTCAGCTTTCTTT. This encodes CSVDLRQGASAFF.

The sample holds many counts of this clonotype. The V call is TRBV7-6, the J call TRBJ1-3; 7 bases map to TRBD1. The CDR3 spans 16 residues. Germline V lookup: CDR1 SGHVS, CDR2 FNYEAQ. Trimming took 3 bases from V and 1 from J; bases not matched to a gene: 6. CDR3 nucleotide sequence: TGTGCCAGCAGCTTCAGGGCAGGGGGATCTGGAAACACCATATATTTT. This gives the protein CASSFRAGGSGNTIYF.

This clonotype appeared a single time. The chain carries TRBV11-3 and TRBJ2-1, with unresolved D. Germline CDR1 and CDR2: SGHNT and YENEEA. This CDR3 is 16 amino acids long. Trimming took off 5 bases at V and 8 bases at J, with 22 bases between the two ends. DNA of the CDR3: TGTGCCAGCAGCCCCGAGTTGGGTACGTTGTACGATGAGCAGTTCTTC. Encoded protein: CASSPELGTLYDEQFF.

As regards this clonotype: Its ends do not fully match the called genes, so a read error is possible. The chain combines TRBV12-3 or TRBV12-4 with TRBJ2-7; a weak D match, TRBD2 (6 bases). This CDR3 region has 15 residues. This CDR3 is CASGFPPPREGEQYF. The CDR3 DNA sequence: TGTGCCAGCGGTTTTCCTCCCCCGCGGGAAGGCGAGCAGTACTTC.

This chain connects TRBV7-9 to TRBJ2-2, with D possibly called TRBD1 or TRBD2 (5 bases each). The CDR3 is made up of 17 amino acids. Trimming took 2 bases from V and 0 from J, leaving 13 bases between them. Germline V gives CDR1 SEHNR, CDR2 FQNEAQ (reference sequence). The DNA of the CDR3 is TGTGCCAGCAGCTTACCCGGGGCTGCTACGAACACCGGGGAGCTGTTTTTT. It yields the protein CASSLPGAATNTGELFF.

The CDR3 protein is CASSQDRPWQQETQYF. Here the CDR3 DNA reads TGTGCCAGCAGCCAAGATCGGCCCTGGCAGCAAGAGACCCAGTACTTC. The chain recombines TRBV3-1 with TRBJ2-5; D is ambiguous. With 0 bases removed from V and 2 bases from J, the gap between germline ends came to 13 bases. Germline V gene data show CDR1 as LGHDT and CDR2 as YNNKEL (reference sequence). The CDR3 covers 16 residues.

This clonotype has a handful of counts. The chain joins TRBV20-1 to TRBJ2-2; 10 bases map to TRBD2. This CDR3 comprises 15 residues. Germline V gene lookup returns CDR1 DFQATT and CDR2 SNEGSKA (reference sequence). Trimming took 3 bases from V and 4 from J; bases not matched to a gene: 5. CDR3 bases: TGCAGTGCTAGTCCTAGCGGGAGAAGCACCGGGGAGCTGTTTTTT. This encodes CSASPSGRSTGELFF.

A few counts support this clonotype. The chain's CDR3 is CAISEAGQSNTEAFF. The CDR3 bases are TGTGCCATCAGTGAGGCCGGACAGTCGAACACTGAAGCTTTCTTT. This chain connects TRBV10-3 to TRBJ1-1, with D maybe TRBD1 (6 bases). Germline V gene sequence: CDR1 ENHRY, CDR2 SYGVKD. CDR3 size: 15 residues. Between the trimmed V and J ends, which lost 2 bases and 1 base, there was a span of 11 bases.